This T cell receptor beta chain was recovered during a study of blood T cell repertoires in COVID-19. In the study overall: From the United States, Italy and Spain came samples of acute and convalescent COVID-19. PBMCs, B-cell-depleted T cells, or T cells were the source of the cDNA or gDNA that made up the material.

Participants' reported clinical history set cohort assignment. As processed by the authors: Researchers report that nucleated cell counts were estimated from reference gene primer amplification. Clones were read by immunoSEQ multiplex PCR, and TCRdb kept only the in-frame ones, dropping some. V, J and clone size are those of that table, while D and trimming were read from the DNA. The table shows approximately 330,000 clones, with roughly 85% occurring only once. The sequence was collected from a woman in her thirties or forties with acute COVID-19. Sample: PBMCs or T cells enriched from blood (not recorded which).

CDR3 amino acids: CASSPTGGQTGELFF. CDR3 coding DNA: TGTGCCAGCAGCCCCACGGGGGGCCAAACCGGGGAGCTGTTTTTT. The V call is TRBV5-5, the J call TRBJ2-2; possibly TRBD2 for D (7 bases). CDR1 and CDR2 (germline): SGHKS, YYEKEE (reference sequence). The CDR3 totals 15 residues. The V and J ends lost 4 bases and 5 bases respectively, with 15 bases between them.